These T cell receptor beta chains were read from a single sample in a study of blood T cell repertoires in COVID-19. Clones were sequenced by immunoSEQ multiplex PCR, and TCRdb holds only the in-frame ones, with some missing. The table has under 250,000 clones, around 84% seen once. Input material: peripheral blood. These receptors were obtained from a woman in her sixties who had recovered from COVID-19. Each CDR3 is given with its conserved first and last residue. The order of the fields is V gene, D gene, clone size, J gene, CDR3 protein, CDR3 DNA. D genes are given only for firm matches. Expanded clones get a size class; other rows say once, few or many, or leave the size out.

TRBV6-1,TRBD1,once,TRBJ1-5,CASSETQGGKQPQHF,TGTGCCAGCAGTGAAACGCAGGGGGGAAAACAGCCCCAGCATTTT
TRBV9,NA,NA,TRBJ2-1,CASSVRGYNEQFF,TGTGCCAGCAGCGTCCGAGGATACAATGAGCAGTTCTTC
TRBV30,NA,NA,TRBJ2-5,CAWSVRDQETQYF,TGTGCCTGGAGTGTACGAGACCAAGAGACCCAGTACTTC
TRBV18,NA,NA,TRBJ1-5,CASSTSGGHSYSNQPQHF,TGTGCCAGCTCAACCTCGGGGGGCCACTCATATAGCAATCAGCCCCAGCATTTT
TRBV19,NA,few,TRBJ1-1,CASSMGEMGTEAFF,TGTGCCAGTAGTATGGGAGAAATGGGGACTGAAGCTTTCTTT
TRBV7-9,NA,NA,TRBJ1-1,CASSLAEGNTEAFF,TGTGCCAGCAGCTTAGCCGAGGGGAACACTGAAGCTTTCTTT
TRBV5-1,TRBD2,NA,TRBJ2-2,CASSLARGGNTGELFF,TGCGCCAGCAGCTTGGCCCGCGGGGGGAACACCGGGGAGCTGTTTTTT
TRBV30,NA,NA,TRBJ1-4,CALGGSLLGEKLFF,TGTGCCCTAGGGGGAAGTCTCTTAGGTGAAAAACTGTTTTTT
TRBV6-6,NA,NA,TRBJ2-7,CASSYSTGGFHEQYF,TGTGCCAGCAGTTACTCCACAGGTGGGTTCCACGAGCAGTACTTC
TRBV4-1,TRBD1,NA,TRBJ2-7,CASSPGWGQGYEQYF,TGCGCCAGCAGCCCCGGCTGGGGACAGGGCTACGAGCAGTACTTC
TRBV9,TRBD1,NA,TRBJ2-7,CASSADRGHNEQYF,TGTGCCAGCAGCGCGGACAGGGGTCACAACGAGCAGTACTTC
TRBV2,NA,NA,TRBJ1-1,CASTLDTNTEAFF,TGTGCCAGCACCTTAGACACGAACACTGAAGCTTTCTTT
TRBV2,NA,NA,TRBJ1-5,CASRGQSNQPQHF,TGTGCCAGCAGAGGACAGTCCAATCAGCCCCAGCATTTT
TRBV2,NA,NA,TRBJ1-3,CASSERDTLTGF,TGTGCCAGCAGTGAACGGGACACACTTACAGGATTC
TRBV5-1,NA,NA,TRBJ2-2,CASSQSSQITGELFF,TGCGCCAGCAGCCAAAGTAGCCAGATCACCGGGGAGCTGTTTTTT
TRBV5-8,TRBD2,NA,TRBJ2-3,CASSHASGGAPDTQYF,TGTGCCAGCAGCCACGCTAGCGGGGGGGCCCCAGATACGCAGTATTTT
TRBV10-3,TRBD2,NA,TRBJ2-3,CAIRTTSGEYTQYF,TGTGCCATCAGGACGACTAGCGGGGAGTATACGCAGTATTTT
TRBV30,NA,once,TRBJ1-2,CAWSPTRSYGYTF,TGTGCCTGGAGTCCGACAAGATCTTATGGCTACACCTTC
TRBV18,NA,NA,TRBJ2-2,CASSLAHSGTQYNTGELFF,TGTGCCAGCTCACTTGCACACTCCGGGACACAATACAACACCGGGGAGCTGTTTTTT
TRBV30,NA,NA,TRBJ1-1,CAWSVRGNTEAFF,TGTGCCTGGAGTGTACGAGGGAACACTGAAGCTTTCTTT
TRBV7-2,NA,few,TRBJ1-1,CASSLGQEYTEAFF,TGTGCCAGCAGCTTAGGACAGGAGTACACTGAAGCTTTCTTT
TRBV15,NA,NA,TRBJ1-2,CATSREGAGGYTF,TGTGCCACCAGCAGAGAAGGGGCTGGTGGCTACACCTTC
TRBV11-2,NA,once,TRBJ2-7,CASGLAGTPYEQYF,TGTGCCAGCGGGCTCGCGGGGACCCCCTACGAGCAGTACTTC
TRBV10-3,TRBD1,NA,TRBJ1-6,CAISDPGTGHSPLHF,TGTGCCATCAGTGATCCCGGGACAGGACATTCACCCCTCCACTTT
TRBV4-2,TRBD2,NA,TRBJ2-7,CASSQEAAGLAVYEQYF,TGTGCCAGCAGCCAAGAAGCGGCGGGACTAGCGGTCTACGAGCAGTACTTC
TRBV12-5,NA,many,TRBJ1-2,CASGQNAPDYTF,TGTGCTAGTGGCCAAAACGCGCCCGACTACACCTTC
TRBV5-8,NA,NA,TRBJ1-6,CASSLAGSYNSPLHF,TGTGCCAGCAGCCTGGCCGGGTCCTATAATTCACCCCTCCACTTT
TRBV19,NA,NA,TRBJ1-4,CASTSGPNEKLFF,TGTGCCAGTACGTCTGGGCCTAATGAAAAACTGTTTTTT
TRBV2,NA,once,TRBJ1-1,CASRQRFLAREAAEAFF,TGTGCCAGCAGACAACGGTTTCTTGCCAGGGAGGCCGCTGAAGCTTTCTTT
TRBV5-1,TRBD1,NA,TRBJ1-1,CASSKTGGRNTEAFF,TGCGCCAGCAGCAAGACAGGGGGCAGAAACACTGAAGCTTTCTTT